This TCR beta chain was obtained from a study of identical twins. The cDNA had a unique molecular identifier and a template-switch universal primer site. MiXCR was run by TCRdb on the 5' RACE reads, yielding one entry per CDR3 protein. The sample consists of over 200,000 distinct CDR3 sequences, roughly a tenth of them appearing once. In its sample, this clonotype was seen once. The antigen remains unidentified. The V gene end was trimmed by 2 bases and the J gene end by 7 bases; junction bases not matched to a gene: 7. CDR1 is SGHRS, CDR2 YFSETQ, per germline. The CDR3 totals 15 residues. Points from the study as a whole: Donors were not followed over many years; analysis was cross-sectional. Part of the zero-insertion signal could reflect confounding by invariant MAIT and iNKT cells.

The rearrangement joins TRBV5-1 to TRBJ2-1; 9 bases map to TRBD2. Material: memory T cells sorted from blood. This TCR came from a man in his fifties or sixties in good health. CDR3 coding DNA: TGCGCCAGCAGCTTCATCGCGGGGGGGGCTAATGAGCAGTTCTTC. This encodes CASSFIAGGANEQFF.